This T cell receptor (beta chain) is drawn from a study of blood T cell repertoires in COVID-19. Background on the study: Spain, Italy and the United States supplied samples that represented acute and convalescent COVID-19. Sources were T cells, B-cell-depleted T cells, or PBMCs; the material itself was cDNA or gDNA.

This clone appeared once. Per the authors' pipeline: Cell counts per sample came from amplifying reference gene primers. Using immunoSEQ multiplex PCR, the repertoire was profiled, and TCRdb retains in-frame clones only, with some absent. V, J and clone size are those of that table, while D and trimming were read from the DNA. The table records about 130,000 clones, about 90% of them present only once. J gave up 0 bases and V 5 bases, and 7 bases lay outside the gene matches. The CDR3 is 16 amino acids. In germline, CDR1 is SGHVS, CDR2 FQNEAQ. The chain joins TRBV7-8 to TRBJ2-4; TRBD1 aligns across 7 bases. The sequence was obtained from a woman aged 60-75 years with acute or convalescent COVID-19. The material sequenced was peripheral blood. CDR3 sequence reads: CASSAPGQLAKNIQYF. As DNA, the CDR3 is TGTGCCAGCAGCGCCCCGGGACAGTTAGCCAAAAACATTCAGTACTTC.